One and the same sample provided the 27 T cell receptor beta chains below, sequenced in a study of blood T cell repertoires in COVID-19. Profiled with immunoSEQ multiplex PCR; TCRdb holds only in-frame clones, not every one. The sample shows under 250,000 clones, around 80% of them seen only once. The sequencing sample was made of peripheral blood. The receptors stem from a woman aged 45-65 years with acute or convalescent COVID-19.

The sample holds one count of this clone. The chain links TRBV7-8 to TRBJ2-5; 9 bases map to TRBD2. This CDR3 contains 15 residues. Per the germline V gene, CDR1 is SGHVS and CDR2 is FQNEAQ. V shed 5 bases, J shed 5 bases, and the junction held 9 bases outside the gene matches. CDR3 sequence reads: CASSRLAGAGETQYF. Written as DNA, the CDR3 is TGTGCCAGCAGCCGCTTAGCGGGAGCGGGGGAGACCCAGTACTTC.

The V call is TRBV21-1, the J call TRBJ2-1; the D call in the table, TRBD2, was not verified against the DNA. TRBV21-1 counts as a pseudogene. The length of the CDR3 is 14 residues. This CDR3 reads CASSKGGGDNEQFF. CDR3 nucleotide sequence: TGTGCCAGCAGCAAAGGGGGAGGAGACAATGAGCAGTTCTTC.

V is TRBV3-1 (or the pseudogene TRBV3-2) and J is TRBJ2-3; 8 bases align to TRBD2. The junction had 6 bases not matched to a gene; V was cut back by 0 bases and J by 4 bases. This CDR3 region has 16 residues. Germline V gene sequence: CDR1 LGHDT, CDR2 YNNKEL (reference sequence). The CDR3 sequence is CASSQDSAGGADTQYF. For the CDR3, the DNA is TGTGCCAGCAGCCAAGACTCGGCGGGAGGCGCAGATACGCAGTATTTT.

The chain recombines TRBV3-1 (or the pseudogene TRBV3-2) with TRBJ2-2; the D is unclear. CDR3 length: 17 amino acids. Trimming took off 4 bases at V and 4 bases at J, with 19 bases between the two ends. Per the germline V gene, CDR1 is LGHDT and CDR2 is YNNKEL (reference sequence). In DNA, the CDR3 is TGTGCCAGCAGCCCTCCGGTCGGGTTCGTGGGCACCGGGGAGCTGTTTTTT. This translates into CASSPPVGFVGTGELFF.

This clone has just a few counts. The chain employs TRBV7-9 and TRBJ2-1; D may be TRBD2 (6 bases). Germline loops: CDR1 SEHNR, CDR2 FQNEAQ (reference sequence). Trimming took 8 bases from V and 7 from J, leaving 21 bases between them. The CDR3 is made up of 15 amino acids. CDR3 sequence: CASEVWDSLGNEQFF. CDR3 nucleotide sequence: TGTGCCAGCGAGGTGTGGGACTCGCTGGGGAATGAGCAGTTCTTC. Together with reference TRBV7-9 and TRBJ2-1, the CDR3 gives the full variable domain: DTGVSQNPRHKITKRGQNVTFRCDPISEHNRLYWYRQTLGQGPEFLTYFQNEAQLEKSRLLSDRFSAERPKGSFSTLEIQRTEQGDSAMYLCASEVWDSLGNEQFFGPGTRLTVL.

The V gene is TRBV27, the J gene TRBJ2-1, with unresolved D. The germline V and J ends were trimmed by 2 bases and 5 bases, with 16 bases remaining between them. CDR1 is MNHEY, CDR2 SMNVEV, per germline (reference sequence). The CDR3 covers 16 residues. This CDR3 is CASSLGPVLTHNEQFF. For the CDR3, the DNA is TGTGCCAGCAGTTTAGGGCCAGTCTTGACACACAATGAGCAGTTCTTC.

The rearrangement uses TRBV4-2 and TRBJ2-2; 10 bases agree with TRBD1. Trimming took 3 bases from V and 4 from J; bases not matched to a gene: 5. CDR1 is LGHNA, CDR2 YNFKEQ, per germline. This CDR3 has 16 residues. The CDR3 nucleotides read TGTGCCAGCAGCCAGACGGGACAGGGGCCCACCGGGGAGCTGTTTTTT. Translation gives CASSQTGQGPTGELFF.

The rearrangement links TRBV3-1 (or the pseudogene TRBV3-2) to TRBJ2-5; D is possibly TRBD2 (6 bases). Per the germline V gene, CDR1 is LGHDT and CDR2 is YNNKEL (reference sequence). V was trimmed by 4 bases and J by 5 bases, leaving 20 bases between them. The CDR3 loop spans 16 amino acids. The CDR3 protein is CASSPRGAFGTETQYF. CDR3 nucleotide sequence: TGTGCCAGCAGCCCCCGCGGGGCCTTTGGGACGGAGACCCAGTACTTC.

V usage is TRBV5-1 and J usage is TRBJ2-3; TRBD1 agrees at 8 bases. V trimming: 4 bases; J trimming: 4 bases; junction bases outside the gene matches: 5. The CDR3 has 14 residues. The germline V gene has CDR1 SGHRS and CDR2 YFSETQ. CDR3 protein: CASSDEQGADTQYF. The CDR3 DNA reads TGCGCCAGCAGCGACGAACAGGGGGCAGATACGCAGTATTTT.

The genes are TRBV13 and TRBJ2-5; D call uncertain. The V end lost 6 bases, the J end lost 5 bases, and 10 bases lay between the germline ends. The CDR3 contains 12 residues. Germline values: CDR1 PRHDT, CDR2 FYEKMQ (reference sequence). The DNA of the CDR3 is TGTGCCAGCAGTCCATACGGGGAGACCCAGTACTTC. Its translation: CASSPYGETQYF.

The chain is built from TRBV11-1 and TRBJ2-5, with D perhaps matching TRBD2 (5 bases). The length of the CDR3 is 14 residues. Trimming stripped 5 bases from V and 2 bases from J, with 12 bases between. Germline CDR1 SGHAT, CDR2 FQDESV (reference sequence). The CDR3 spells CASSPLGVQETQYF. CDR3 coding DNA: TGTGCCAGCAGCCCCCTCGGGGTTCAAGAGACCCAGTACTTC.

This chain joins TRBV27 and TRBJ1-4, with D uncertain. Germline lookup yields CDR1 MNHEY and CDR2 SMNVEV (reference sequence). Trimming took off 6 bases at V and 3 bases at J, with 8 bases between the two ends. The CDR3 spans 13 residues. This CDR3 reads CASRDNANEKLFF. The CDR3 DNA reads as TGTGCCAGCAGAGACAATGCTAATGAAAAACTGTTTTTT.

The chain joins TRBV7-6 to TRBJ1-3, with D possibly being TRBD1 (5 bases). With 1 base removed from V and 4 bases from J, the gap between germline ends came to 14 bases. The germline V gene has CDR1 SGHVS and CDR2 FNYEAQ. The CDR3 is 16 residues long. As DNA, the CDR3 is TGTGCCAGCAGCTTAGGGGGCGCCGCGGGAGGAAACACCATATATTTT. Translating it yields CASSLGGAAGGNTIYF. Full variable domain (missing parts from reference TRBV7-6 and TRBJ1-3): GAGVSQSPRYKVTKRGQDVALRCDPISGHVSLYWYRQALGQGPEFLTYFNYEAQQDKSGLPNDRFSAERPEGSISTLTIQRTEQRDSAMYRCASSLGGAAGGNTIYFGEGSWLTVV.

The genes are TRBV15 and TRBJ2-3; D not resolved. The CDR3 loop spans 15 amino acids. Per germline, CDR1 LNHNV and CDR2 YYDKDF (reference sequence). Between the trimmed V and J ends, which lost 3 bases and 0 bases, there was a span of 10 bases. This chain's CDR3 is CATSSRQTSTDTQYF. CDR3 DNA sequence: TGTGCCACCAGCAGCCGACAAACTAGCACAGATACGCAGTATTTT.

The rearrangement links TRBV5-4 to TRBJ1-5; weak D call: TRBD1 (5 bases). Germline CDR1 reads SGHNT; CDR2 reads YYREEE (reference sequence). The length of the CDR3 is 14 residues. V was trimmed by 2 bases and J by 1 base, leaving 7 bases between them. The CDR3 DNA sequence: TGTGCCAGCAGCTTAGGGGTAAGCAATCAGCCCCAGCATTTT. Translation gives CASSLGVSNQPQHF.

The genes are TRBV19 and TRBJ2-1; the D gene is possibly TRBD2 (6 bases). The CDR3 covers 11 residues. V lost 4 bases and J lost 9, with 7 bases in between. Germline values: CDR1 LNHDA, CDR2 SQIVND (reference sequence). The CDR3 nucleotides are TGTGCCAGTAGTAGGGAGGCTGAGCAGTTCTTC. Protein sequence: CASSREAEQFF. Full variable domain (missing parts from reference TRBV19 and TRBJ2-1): DGGITQSPKYLFRKEGQNVTLSCEQNLNHDAMYWYRQDPGQGLRLIYYSQIVNDFQKGDIAEGYSVSREKKESFPLTVTSAQKNPTAFYLCASSREAEQFFGPGTRLTVL.

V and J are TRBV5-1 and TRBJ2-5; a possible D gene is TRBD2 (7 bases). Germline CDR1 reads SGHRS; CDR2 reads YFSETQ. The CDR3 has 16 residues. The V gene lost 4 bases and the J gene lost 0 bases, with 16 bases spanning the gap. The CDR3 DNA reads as TGCGCCAGCAGCCCCTGGAGGGGGGGACACCAAGAGACCCAGTACTTC. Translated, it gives CASSPWRGGHQETQYF.

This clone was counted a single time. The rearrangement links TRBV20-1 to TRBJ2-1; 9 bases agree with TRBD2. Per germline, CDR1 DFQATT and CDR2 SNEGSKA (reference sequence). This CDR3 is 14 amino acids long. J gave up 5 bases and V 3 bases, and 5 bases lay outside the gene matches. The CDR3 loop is CSASRASGNNEQFF. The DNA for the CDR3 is TGCAGTGCTAGTCGGGCTAGCGGGAACAATGAGCAGTTCTTC.

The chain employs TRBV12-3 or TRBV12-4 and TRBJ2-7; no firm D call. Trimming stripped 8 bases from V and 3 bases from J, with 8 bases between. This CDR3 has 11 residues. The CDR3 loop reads CASRAGYEQYF. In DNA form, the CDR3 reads TGTGCCAGCCGAGCAGGCTACGAGCAGTACTTC.

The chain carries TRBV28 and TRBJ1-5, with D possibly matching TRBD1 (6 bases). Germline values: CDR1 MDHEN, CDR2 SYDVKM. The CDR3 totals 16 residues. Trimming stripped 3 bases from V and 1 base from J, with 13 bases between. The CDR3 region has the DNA TGTGCCAGCAGTTTCGAACAGGGTTGGAGCAATCAGCCCCAGCATTTT. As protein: CASSFEQGWSNQPQHF. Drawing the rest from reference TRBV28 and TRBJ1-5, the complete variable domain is DVKVTQSSRYLVKRTGEKVFLECVQDMDHENMFWYRQDPGLGLRLIYFSYDVKMKEKGDIPEGYSVSREKKERFSLILESASTNQTSMYLCASSFEQGWSNQPQHFGDGTRLSIL.

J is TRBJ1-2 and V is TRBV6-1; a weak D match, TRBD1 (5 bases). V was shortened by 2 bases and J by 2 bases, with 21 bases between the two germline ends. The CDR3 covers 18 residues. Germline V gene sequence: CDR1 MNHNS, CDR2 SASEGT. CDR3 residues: CASSERVPRDGGNYGYTF. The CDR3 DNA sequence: TGTGCCAGCAGTGAAAGGGTTCCCAGGGATGGGGGGAACTATGGCTACACCTTC.

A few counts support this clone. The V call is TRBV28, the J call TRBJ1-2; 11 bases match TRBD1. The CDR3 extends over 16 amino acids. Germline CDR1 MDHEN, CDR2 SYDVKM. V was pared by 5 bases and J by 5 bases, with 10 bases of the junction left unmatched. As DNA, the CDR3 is TGTGCCAGCAGTCCCCTGGGGGGACAGGGGGGGTATGGCTACACCTTC. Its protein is CASSPLGGQGGYGYTF.

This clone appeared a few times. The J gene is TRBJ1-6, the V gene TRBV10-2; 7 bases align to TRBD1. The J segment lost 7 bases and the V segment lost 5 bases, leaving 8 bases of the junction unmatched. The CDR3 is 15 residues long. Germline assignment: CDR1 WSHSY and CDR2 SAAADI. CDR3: CASSRQGFDNSPLHF. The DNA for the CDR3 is TGCGCCAGCAGTAGACAGGGATTCGACAATTCACCCCTCCACTTT.

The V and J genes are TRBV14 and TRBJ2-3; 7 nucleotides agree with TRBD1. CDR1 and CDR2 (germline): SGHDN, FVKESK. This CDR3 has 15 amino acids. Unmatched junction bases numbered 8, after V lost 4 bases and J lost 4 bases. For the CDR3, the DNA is TGTGCCAGCAGCCCCGGACAGGAGGTCCCAGATACGCAGTATTTT. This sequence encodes CASSPGQEVPDTQYF.

The CDR3 DNA is TGTGCCAGCAGAAGAACCGGGACAGGGGGCAATCAGCCCCAGCATTTT. Translating it yields CASRRTGTGGNQPQHF. The chain carries TRBV2 and TRBJ1-5; 10 bases align to TRBD1. The ends lost 6 bases at V and 2 bases at J; junction bases unmatched: 7. This CDR3 region has 16 residues. Per the germline V gene, CDR1 is SNHLY and CDR2 is FYNNEI. Variable domain in full (rest from reference TRBV2 and TRBJ1-5): EPEVTQTPSHQVTQMGQEVILRCVPISNHLYFYWYRQILGQKVEFLVSFYNNEISEKSEIFDDQFSVERPDGSNFTLKIRSTKLEDSAMYFCASRRTGTGGNQPQHFGDGTRLSIL.

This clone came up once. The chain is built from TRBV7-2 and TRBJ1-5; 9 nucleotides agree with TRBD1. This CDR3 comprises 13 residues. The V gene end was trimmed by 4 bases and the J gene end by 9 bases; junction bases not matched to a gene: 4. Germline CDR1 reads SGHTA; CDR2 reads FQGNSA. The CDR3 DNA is TGTGCCAGCAGCTCGACAGGGGGGGGGCCCCAGCATTTT. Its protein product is CASSSTGGGPQHF.

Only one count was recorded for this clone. CDR3 protein: CASSQSPPGQGPQPQHF. The CDR3 coding sequence is TGCGCCAGCAGTCAATCACCCCCGGGACAGGGTCCTCAGCCCCAGCATTTT. The J gene is TRBJ1-5, the V gene TRBV23-1, with TRBD1 matching over 9 bases. TRBV23-1 is identified as an open reading frame with a role that is uncertain. The ends lost 0 bases at V and 6 bases at J; junction bases unmatched: 9. CDR3 length: 17 amino acids.